Listed below are T cell receptor beta chains from one sample, sequenced in a study of metastatic and nonmetastatic thyroid tumors. TCRdb re-processed the PCR reads through MiXCR. This table has 45,000 or so clones, less than 5% appearing once. The sequenced sample consisted of blood. The receptors shown here come from a female donor with papillary thyroid cancer or a benign thyroid nodule (not recorded which). Some clones in this sample may be carry-over from other donors' samples. Both conserved end residues are part of each CDR3.

>TRBJ1-3|TRBV6-1
CASSDGAGVGGNTIYF
>TRBJ2-3|TRBV10-2
CASLRVADTDTQYF
>TRBJ2-7|TRBV5-4
CASSRDTDYEQYF
>TRBJ1-5|TRBV12-3/TRBV12-4
CASSPAGARNQPQHF
>TRBJ2-3|TRBV9
CASSGRGQHTDTQYF
>TRBJ2-7|TRBV30
CACNTGPHSGEQYF
>TRBJ2-1|TRBV18
CASSPLAGDVEQFF
>TRBJ2-1|TRBV14
CASSPKPSGGYNEQFF
>TRBJ2-1|TRBV4-1
CASSQPTSGRRGEQFF
>TRBJ2-5|TRBV12-3/TRBV12-4
CASSLTGETQYF
>TRBJ2-1|TRBV25-1
CASSGGVPEQFF
>TRBJ2-3|TRBV11-2
CASRPGLAGESNTQYF
>TRBJ2-1|TRBV20-1
CSATGTGESLATRPEQFF
>TRBJ2-1|TRBV6-1
CASHVTSGSSYNEQFF
>TRBJ2-7|TRBV7-3
CASSRGTGSYEQYF
>TRBJ2-7|TRBV7-9
CASRGMGAFLGDEQYF